A selection of T cell receptor beta chains follows, all from one sample in a study of blood T cell repertoires in COVID-19. Measured with immunoSEQ multiplex PCR; TCRdb has only the in-frame clones, and not every one. This table holds approximately 260,000 clones, about 90% found once. What was sequenced was peripheral blood. All receptors derive from a man aged 55 to 70 who had recovered from COVID-19. CDR3s include the opening cysteine and the closing phenylalanine or tryptophan. The order of the fields is J gene, V gene, D gene, clone size, CDR3 DNA, CDR3 protein. The D gene is left open where the match is weak. Part of the rows lack a size; the others show once, few, many or a class for expanded clones.

>TRBJ2-2|TRBV7-2|TRBD2|-
TGTGCCAGCCGGACTAGCGGGGGGGCCGTCACCGGGGAGCTGTTTTTT
CASRTSGGAVTGELFF
>TRBJ1-2|TRBV9|TRBD1|once
TGTGCCAGCAGCGTAGGAGGGACAGGGGACTATGGCTACACCTTC
CASSVGGTGDYGYTF
>TRBJ2-2|TRBV6-1|-|-
TGTGCCAGCAGTGAAGCAGGAGGGGGCGTTTTCGGGGAGCTGTTTTTT
CASSEAGGGVFGELFF
>TRBJ1-2|TRBV9|-|-
TGTGCCAGCAGCGTGACAACTGCGGGAGGCTACACCTTC
CASSVTTAGGYTF
>TRBJ2-2|TRBV24-1|TRBD1|-
TGTGCCACCAGTGACACCGACAGGGGCTTGGCCGGGGAGCTGTTTTTT
CATSDTDRGLAGELFF
>TRBJ1-1|TRBV6-1|-|few
TGTGCCAGCAGTGAAGGAGGGAACACTGAAGCTTTCTTT
CASSEGGNTEAFF
>TRBJ2-7|TRBV6-5|-|-
TGTGCCAGCAATTTGAGGGTCACCTTTGACGAGCAGTACTTC
CASNLRVTFDEQYF
>TRBJ2-3|TRBV2|TRBD2|-
TGTGCCAGCAGGCCCTTCGGGAGGGGGACAGATACGCAGTATTTT
CASRPFGRGTDTQYF
>TRBJ2-3|TRBV5-1|-|once
TGCGCCAGCAGCTTGGCCGGAGGGGTGCTAGAAGATACGCAGTATTTT
CASSLAGGVLEDTQYF
>TRBJ2-4|TRBV28|-|-
TGTGCCAGCAAAGACACTTTAGCCAAAAACATTCAGTACTTC
CASKDTLAKNIQYF
>TRBJ2-3|TRBV7-9|-|-
TGTGCCAGCAGCAGCGGGCAGGGGGTCACAGATACGCAGTATTTT
CASSSGQGVTDTQYF
>TRBJ2-2|TRBV9|-|-
TGTGCCAGCAGCGTGAAGTGGGGCCACACCGGGGAGCTGTTTTTT
CASSVKWGHTGELFF
>TRBJ2-2|TRBV9|-|-
TGTGCCAGCAGCCTCTCATTACTCGACGGGGAGCTGTTTTTT
CASSLSLLDGELFF
>TRBJ1-2|TRBV18|TRBD1|once
TGTGCCAGCTCGCCAGGGGGCCAACGGAACTATGGCTACACCTTC
CASSPGGQRNYGYTF
>TRBJ1-2|TRBV28|-|-
TGTGCCAGCAGTTTTCCCATTAGGGGCGGCTACACCTTC
CASSFPIRGGYTF
>TRBJ1-1|TRBV5-6|-|-
TGTGCCAGCAGCTTGTTGGGGGCAGGGAGGAACACTGAAGCTTTCTTT
CASSLLGAGRNTEAFF